Listed here are 25 T cell receptor beta chains from one sample, sequenced in a study of PD-L1 blockade in urothelial cancer. Using immunoSEQ multiplex PCR, the repertoire was profiled, and TCRdb retains in-frame clones only, with some absent. The table lists tens of thousands of clones, about 82% of them singletons. The starting material was PBMCs, obtained around atezolizumab (anti-PD-L1) treatment. Receptors originate from a middle-aged man with urothelial cancer.

The rearrangement joins TRBV19 to TRBJ2-1; 7 bases fit TRBD2. CDR1 LNHDA and CDR2 SQIVND come from the germline V gene (reference sequence). The CDR3 extends over 14 amino acids. Unmatched junction bases numbered 5, after V lost 6 bases and J lost 3 bases. This CDR3 is CASRKAGLYNEQFF. The CDR3 DNA follows: TGTGCCAGTAGAAAAGCGGGACTCTACAATGAGCAGTTCTTC.

This chain links TRBV19 with TRBJ1-1, with a tentative D call TRBD1 (6 bases). The V gene lost 9 bases and the J gene lost 0 bases, with 17 bases spanning the gap. This CDR3 has 15 amino acids. The V gene's germline CDR1 is LNHDA and CDR2 SQIVND (reference sequence). Here the CDR3 DNA reads TGTGCCAGCAAGGGGGGGGGAACAATGAACACTGAAGCTTTCTTT. The encoded protein is CASKGGGTMNTEAFF.

The chain recombines TRBV19 with TRBJ2-3; D is perhaps TRBD1 (5 bases). The CDR3 has 14 amino acids. Trimming cost V 5 bases and J 0 bases, with 9 bases left between them. Germline CDR1 LNHDA, CDR2 SQIVND (reference sequence). The CDR3 nucleotides are TGTGCCAGTAGTCGACAGACTAGCACAGATACGCAGTATTTT. Translation gives CASSRQTSTDTQYF.

CDR3 residues: CASRTDRVGEKLFF. CDR3 nucleotide sequence: TGTGCCAGCAGGACAGACAGGGTAGGGGAAAAACTGTTTTTT. The chain links TRBV6-1 to TRBJ1-4, with 7 bases matching TRBD1. V lost 6 bases to trimming and J lost 8 bases; unmatched junction nucleotides: 9. Germline-derived CDR1 and CDR2 are MNHNS and SASEGT. The CDR3 is 14 amino acids.

The CDR3: CASSPMRQGVTGYTF. CDR3 DNA sequence: TGTGCCAGCAGTCCGATGAGACAGGGGGTAACTGGCTACACCTTC. The gene calls are TRBV6-5 and TRBJ1-2; TRBD1 aligns across 9 bases. The CDR3 contains 15 residues. CDR1 and CDR2 (germline): MNHEY, SVGAGI. The V and J ends lost 5 bases and 7 bases, in that order; junction bases with no gene match: 11.

The chain couples TRBV9 to TRBJ2-2, with 12 bases lining up with TRBD2. The V and J ends lost 0 bases and 4 bases, in that order; junction bases with no gene match: 4. Germline CDR1 reads SGDLS; CDR2 reads YYNGEE. The CDR3 runs to 17 residues. CDR3 nucleotide sequence: TGTGCCAGCAGCGTAGGACTAGCGGGAGTATTCACCGGGGAGCTGTTTTTT. Translation: CASSVGLAGVFTGELFF. Variable domain in full (rest from reference TRBV9 and TRBJ2-2): DSGVTQTPKHLITATGQRVTLRCSPRSGDLSVYWYQQSLDQGLQFLIQYYNGEERAKGNILERFSAQQFPDLHSELNLSSLELGDSALYFCASSVGLAGVFTGELFFGEGSRLTVL.

The V and J genes are TRBV5-1 and TRBJ2-3, with 10 bases matching TRBD2. Germline CDR1 reads SGHRS; CDR2 reads YFSETQ. The CDR3 has 17 amino acids. Trimming removed 5 bases from V and 0 bases from J; junction bases left unmatched: 9. CDR3 amino acids: CASRAGLAYSSTDTQYF. The CDR3 nucleotides are TGCGCCAGCAGGGCGGGACTAGCGTACTCTAGCACAGATACGCAGTATTTT. The full variable domain, in which reference TRBV5-1 and TRBJ2-3 provide the parts outside the CDR3, is KAGVTQTPRYLIKTRGQQVTLSCSPISGHRSVSWYQQTPGQGLQFLFEYFSETQRNKGNFPGRFSGRQFSNSRSEMNVSTLELGDSALYLCASRAGLAYSSTDTQYFGPGTRLTVL.

The J gene is TRBJ2-6, the V gene TRBV15; D gene uncertain. V dropped 2 bases and J dropped 4 bases, with 9 bases sitting between them. CDR1 is LNHNV, CDR2 YYDKDF, per germline (reference sequence). This CDR3 has 15 amino acids. The CDR3 spells CATSRPGGGANVLTF. As DNA, the CDR3 is TGTGCCACCAGCAGACCAGGTGGAGGGGCCAACGTCCTGACTTTC. Using reference TRBV15 and TRBJ2-6 for the parts outside the CDR3, the full variable domain is DAMVIQNPRYQVTQFGKPVTLSCSQTLNHNVMYWYQQKSSQAPKLLFHYYDKDFNNEADTPDNFQSRRPNTSFCFLDIRSPGLGDTAMYLCATSRPGGGANVLTFGAGSRLTVL.

The V and J genes are TRBV5-1 and TRBJ2-4, with 12 bases identical to TRBD2. Germline values: CDR1 SGHRS, CDR2 YFSETQ. V trimming: 3 bases; J trimming: 6 bases; junction bases outside the gene matches: 10. The CDR3 extends over 17 amino acids. The CDR3 DNA sequence: TGCGCCAGCAGCTACGGGACTAGCGGGTCGAGTGGAAACATTCAGTACTTC. This codes for CASSYGTSGSSGNIQYF.

The chain couples TRBV6-1 to TRBJ2-7, with 10 bases lining up with TRBD1. The CDR3 has 13 amino acids. V was clipped by 8 bases and J by 2 bases; unmatched bases: 3. Germline V gene sequence: CDR1 MNHNS, CDR2 SASEGT. Written as DNA, the CDR3 is TGTGCCAGCCGGGACAGGGGCACCTACGAGCAGTACTTC. Translation gives CASRDRGTYEQYF.

The chain couples TRBV5-1 to TRBJ2-3; D ambiguous. The CDR3 has 12 residues. Germline V CDR1 and CDR2: SGHRS, YFSETQ. Trimming took 4 bases from V and 4 from J, leaving 7 bases between them. In DNA, the CDR3 is TGCGCCAGCAGCAATAGCCCAGATACGCAGTATTTT. Translating gives CASSNSPDTQYF.

CDR3 DNA: TGTGCCAGCAGCCTAGTAGGAAACACCATATATTTT. Translating it yields CASSLVGNTIYF. This rearrangement joins TRBV28 to TRBJ1-3; D call uncertain. Trimming removed 6 bases from V and 4 bases from J, with 7 bases in between. The CDR3 covers 12 residues. Germline CDR1 and CDR2: MDHEN and SYDVKM.

The V gene is TRBV11-2, the J gene TRBJ2-5; the D gene is possibly TRBD1 (6 bases). The CDR3 consists of 16 residues. The V end was cut by 0 bases, the J end by 4 bases, with 15 bases between. Germline CDR1 SGHAT, CDR2 FQNNGV. CDR3 loop: CASSLDLQGNRETQYF. CDR3 sequence (DNA): TGTGCCAGCAGCTTAGATCTTCAGGGGAATAGAGAGACCCAGTACTTC. Looking up the rest from reference TRBV11-2 and TRBJ2-5 gives the full variable domain: EAGVAQSPRYKIIEKRQSVAFWCNPISGHATLYWYQQILGQGPKLLIQFQNNGVVDDSQLPKDRFSAERLKGVDSTLKIQPAKLEDSAVYLCASSLDLQGNRETQYFGPGTRLLVL.

This clone showed up just once. The gene calls are TRBV28 and TRBJ1-4, with 8 nucleotides matching TRBD1. The CDR3 loop spans 14 amino acids. V was clipped by 5 bases and J by 10 bases; unmatched bases: 9. Germline loops: CDR1 MDHEN, CDR2 SYDVKM. Written as DNA, the CDR3 is TGTGCCAGCAGTGGGACAGGAGTTTTTGGAAAACTGTTTTTT. Amino acid sequence: CASSGTGVFGKLFF.

The chain carries TRBV9 and TRBJ2-6; 7 bases are shared with TRBD1. CDR3 size: 14 residues. Unmatched junction bases numbered 3, after V lost 7 bases and J lost 2 bases. In germline, CDR1 is SGDLS, CDR2 YYNGEE. This CDR3 is CASQTGAGANVLTF. In DNA form, the CDR3 reads TGTGCCAGCCAAACAGGGGCTGGGGCCAACGTCCTGACTTTC. Variable domain in full (rest from reference TRBV9 and TRBJ2-6): DSGVTQTPKHLITATGQRVTLRCSPRSGDLSVYWYQQSLDQGLQFLIQYYNGEERAKGNILERFSAQQFPDLHSELNLSSLELGDSALYFCASQTGAGANVLTFGAGSRLTVL.

V gene TRBV4-2 combines with J gene TRBJ2-5; the D is unclear. Germline V gene data show CDR1 as LGHNA and CDR2 as YNFKEQ. The CDR3 covers 14 residues. The V and J ends lost 5 bases and 2 bases respectively, with 12 bases between them. The CDR3: CASSDSGGQETQYF. CDR3 nucleotides: TGTGCCAGCAGCGATTCGGGTGGTCAAGAGACCCAGTACTTC.

The rearrangement links TRBV4-1 to TRBJ1-1; tentative D call: TRBD1 (5 bases). The CDR3 is made up of 15 amino acids. The germline V gene encodes CDR1 MGHRA and CDR2 YSYEKL. Trimming pared 0 bases from V and 11 bases from J, leaving 19 bases between. The CDR3 region has the DNA TGCGCCAGCAGCCAAGACGGCAGGGCAACCCTCGGGGCTTTCTTT. Protein sequence: CASSQDGRATLGAFF.

The chain has TRBV2 and TRBJ2-3, with 9 bases identical to TRBD1. Germline loops: CDR1 SNHLY, CDR2 FYNNEI. This CDR3 region has 14 residues. V lost 6 bases to trimming and J lost 2 bases; unmatched junction nucleotides: 3. The CDR3 spells CASRTGGPTDTQYF. As DNA, the CDR3 is TGTGCCAGCAGAACAGGGGGCCCCACAGATACGCAGTATTTT.

The genes are TRBV29-1 and TRBJ1-4; 9 nucleotides agree with TRBD1. The length of the CDR3 is 16 residues. Germline assignment: CDR1 SQVTM and CDR2 ANQGSEA. Unmatched junction bases numbered 11, after V lost 5 bases and J lost 4 bases. As DNA, the CDR3 is TGCAGCGTTCCTCAAGAGACAGGGGGATATAATGAAAAACTGTTTTTT. This translates into CSVPQETGGYNEKLFF.

The rearrangement joins TRBV6-5 to TRBJ2-7; TRBD1 might be the D (5 bases). The CDR3 sequence is 13 residues long. Germline assignment: CDR1 MNHEY and CDR2 SVGAGI. V dropped 10 bases and J dropped 0 bases, with 13 bases sitting between them. This chain's CDR3 is CATPRGLSYEQYF. The DNA of the CDR3 is TGTGCCACCCCAAGGGGCCTCTCCTACGAGCAGTACTTC.

With regard to this clone: Other DNA sequences in the sample encode the same CDR3. The chain carries TRBV5-6 and TRBJ2-3; D is uncertain. The germline V gene has CDR1 SGHDT and CDR2 YYEEEE. The CDR3 spans 13 residues. Between the trimmed V and J ends, which lost 0 bases and 1 base, there was a span of 3 bases. CDR3 nucleotides: TGTGCCAGCAGCTTGGCAGGCACAGATACGCAGTATTTT. It is translated as CASSLAGTDTQYF.

CDR3 bases: TGTGCCAGCCAGGCCCGGACAGGGACCTTCTCTGGGGCCAACGTCCTGACTTTC. It is translated as CASQARTGTFSGANVLTF. V and J are TRBV5-6 and TRBJ2-6, with 8 bases matching TRBD1. Trimming removed 7 bases from V and 0 bases from J; junction bases left unmatched: 12. From germline, CDR1 is SGHDT and CDR2 YYEEEE. The CDR3 runs 18 residues.

The chain combines TRBV11-2 with TRBJ2-1; 8 bases align to TRBD2. This CDR3 has 15 amino acids. The germline V gene encodes CDR1 SGHAT and CDR2 FQNNGV. V lost 2 bases to trimming and J lost 3 bases; unmatched junction nucleotides: 3. CDR3 DNA: TGTGCCAGCAGCTTAAGGACTAGCCTCTACAATGAGCAGTTCTTC. The encoded protein is CASSLRTSLYNEQFF. Combining the CDR3 with reference TRBV11-2 and TRBJ2-1 gives the whole variable domain EAGVAQSPRYKIIEKRQSVAFWCNPISGHATLYWYQQILGQGPKLLIQFQNNGVVDDSQLPKDRFSAERLKGVDSTLKIQPAKLEDSAVYLCASSLRTSLYNEQFFGPGTRLTVL.

The rearrangement joins TRBV28 to TRBJ2-7, with TRBD2 identical over 7 bases. The CDR3 extends over 14 amino acids. CDR1 MDHEN and CDR2 SYDVKM come from the germline V gene. V lost 6 bases, J lost 2 bases, and 7 bases stayed unmatched. CDR3: CASSIGTITYEQYF. The CDR3, as DNA: TGTGCCAGCAGCATAGGGACTATTACCTACGAGCAGTACTTC.

The chain carries TRBV10-2 and TRBJ2-3; 8 bases agree with TRBD1. The CDR3 contains 13 residues. CDR1 is WSHSY and CDR2 is SAAADI in the germline V gene. V lost 6 bases to trimming and J lost 3 bases; unmatched junction nucleotides: 2. The CDR3 is CASRRQGTDTQYF. CDR3 in DNA: TGCGCCAGCAGAAGACAGGGGACAGATACGCAGTATTTT.